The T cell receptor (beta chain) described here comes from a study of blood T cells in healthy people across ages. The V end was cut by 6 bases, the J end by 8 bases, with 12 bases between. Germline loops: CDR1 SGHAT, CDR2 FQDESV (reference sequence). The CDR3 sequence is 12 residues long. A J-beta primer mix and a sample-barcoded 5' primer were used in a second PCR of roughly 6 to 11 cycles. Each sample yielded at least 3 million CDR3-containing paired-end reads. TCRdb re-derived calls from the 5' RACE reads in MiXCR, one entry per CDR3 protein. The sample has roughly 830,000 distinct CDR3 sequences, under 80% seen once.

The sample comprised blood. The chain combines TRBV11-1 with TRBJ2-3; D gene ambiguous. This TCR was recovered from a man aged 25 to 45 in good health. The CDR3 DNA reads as TGTGCCAGCAGTTACCTAGAGGCTACGCAGTATTTT. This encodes CASSYLEATQYF.